This TCR beta chain was sequenced in a study of T-cell memory formation after mild COVID-19. In the study overall: Among the donors, TCR clusters were largely specific to each donor.

The germline gives CDR1 LNHNV, CDR2 YYDKDF (reference sequence). The CDR3 loop spans 15 amino acids. The J segment lost 4 bases and the V segment lost 2 bases, leaving 5 bases of the junction unmatched. TCRdb re-analysed the 5' RACE reads in MiXCR, keeping a single row per CDR3 protein. The table has 150,000 to 200,000 distinct CDR3 sequences, 11% seen once. Notes on this clonotype: No antigen is known for it.

Findings of the study overall: Day 15 to 85 contracting clones showed balanced CD4/CD8; later expanders leaned CD4+. Clones which contracted sat mainly in CM and EM if CD4+, and in EMRA if CD8+. Pre-infection memory harbored some responding clones, suggesting cross-reactive memory joined.

The genes are TRBV15 and TRBJ1-3; 7 bases match TRBD1. This sequence originates from a man between 18 and 35 years old who had mild COVID-19 (a few samples of this study predate the infection). Cell type and time point are not known. The specimen sequenced was PBMCs or a T cell subset sorted from them (not recorded which). CDR3 DNA: TGTGCCACCAGCAGACAGGGGGTACAGGGAAACACCATATATTTT. Translation: CATSRQGVQGNTIYF.